These T cell receptor beta chains were read from a single sample in a study of shared clonotypes between healthy human individuals. Assay: immunoSEQ multiplex PCR; the TCRdb copy retains only in-frame clones and omits some. The sample consists of around 550,000 clones, around 95% of them appearing once. The sample taken for sequencing was naive CD8+ T cells sorted from blood. The receptor source for this set is a woman aged 30 to 39 in good health. Both conserved end residues are part of each CDR3. A D gene is named only where the DNA matches it firmly. Size is stated for part of the rows, as once, few or many counts, or as a class when the clone is expanded.

j_call: TRBJ2-2; v_call: TRBV28; d_call: .; clone_size: .; cdr3_nt: TGTGCCAGCAGCGGGATTGGGGACACCGGGGAGCTGTTTTTT; cdr3_aa: CASSGIGDTGELFF
j_call: TRBJ2-1; v_call: TRBV7-3; d_call: TRBD2; clone_size: .; cdr3_nt: TGTGCCAGCAGTTTTAGCGGGGGTTACAATGAGCAGTTCTTC; cdr3_aa: CASSFSGGYNEQFF
j_call: TRBJ2-2; v_call: TRBV9; d_call: .; clone_size: once; cdr3_nt: TGTGCCAGCAGCACCCCCCTAGGGACTTCGAACACCGGGGAGCTGTTTTTT; cdr3_aa: CASSTPLGTSNTGELFF
j_call: TRBJ1-3; v_call: TRBV28; d_call: .; clone_size: .; cdr3_nt: TGTGCCAGCAGTTTGACGGGCTCTGGAAACACCATATATTTT; cdr3_aa: CASSLTGSGNTIYF
j_call: TRBJ2-1; v_call: TRBV4-1; d_call: .; clone_size: once; cdr3_nt: TGCGCCAGCAGCCAACCCCTTCTAAGGGAGCCCACCTACAATGAGCAGTTCTTC; cdr3_aa: CASSQPLLREPTYNEQFF
j_call: TRBJ2-7; v_call: TRBV4-1; d_call: .; clone_size: few; cdr3_nt: TGCGCCAGCAGCGACAGAGACTACGAGCAGTACTTC; cdr3_aa: CASSDRDYEQYF
j_call: TRBJ2-7; v_call: TRBV5-4; d_call: .; clone_size: .; cdr3_nt: TGTGCCAGCAGCTTTGACAGCGAGGTCAGGGGATACTACGAGCAGTACTTC; cdr3_aa: CASSFDSEVRGYYEQYF
j_call: TRBJ2-1; v_call: TRBV25-1; d_call: .; clone_size: .; cdr3_nt: TGTGCCAGCAGGTTTTACAATGAGCAGTTCTTC; cdr3_aa: CASRFYNEQFF
j_call: TRBJ2-7; v_call: TRBV5-5; d_call: .; clone_size: .; cdr3_nt: TGTGCCAGCAGCTTGTATTTGTCCTCCTACGAGCAGTACTTC; cdr3_aa: CASSLYLSSYEQYF
j_call: TRBJ2-6; v_call: TRBV4-1; d_call: .; clone_size: .; cdr3_nt: TGCGCCAGCAGGTCACAGGCCATGACATCTGGGGCCAACGTCCTGACTTTC; cdr3_aa: CASRSQAMTSGANVLTF